Shown below are 9 T cell receptor beta chains from a single sample sequenced in a study of cytomegalovirus exposure and HLA in healthy donors. Primers for the PCR totalled 60 Vbeta and 13 Jbeta. Only in-frame clones appear in the TCRdb table, and some are missing; sequencing was by immunoSEQ multiplex PCR. The sample has about 68,000 clones, about 81% seen once. Sequencing was done on a sample of PBMCs. The receptors stem from a human donor in good health.

The V call is TRBV25-1, the J call TRBJ2-1, with TRBD2 matching 12 bases. From germline, CDR1 is MGHDK and CDR2 SYGVNS. The CDR3 has 18 residues. J was trimmed by 3 bases and V by 3 bases; bases with no gene match: 9. The CDR3 nucleotides are TGTGCCAGCAGTGATCGTCGCCTAGCGGGGGGGCTCTACAATGAGCAGTTCTTC. This sequence encodes CASSDRRLAGGLYNEQFF.

This clone was recorded a few times. The V call is TRBV14, the J call TRBJ1-6; D uncertain. CDR3 length equals 18 residues. Between the trimmed V and J ends, which lost 1 base and 8 bases, there was a span of 21 bases. Germline V gene data show CDR1 as SGHDN and CDR2 as FVKESK. The CDR3 loop is CASSQAIRPSRKDSPLHF. The DNA of the CDR3 is TGTGCCAGCAGCCAAGCAATCCGTCCTTCCAGGAAGGATTCACCCCTCCACTTT.

This clone was counted a single time. The V call is TRBV9, the J call TRBJ1-3; D may be TRBD1 (6 bases). From germline, CDR1 is SGDLS and CDR2 YYNGEE. The CDR3 has 16 amino acids. V lost 3 bases and J 3 bases, leaving 16 bases between the germline ends. The CDR3 nucleotides are TGTGCCAGCAGCGCGGAGCGGGGGGCGTATGGAAACACCATATATTTT. Translation gives CASSAERGAYGNTIYF.

V is TRBV18 and J is TRBJ1-5, with D possibly being TRBD1 (5 bases). Germline V CDR1 and CDR2: KGHSH, LQKENI. The ends were cut back, 6 bases at V and 7 bases at J, with 13 bases in the middle. The CDR3 covers 13 residues. For the CDR3, the DNA is TGTGCCAGCTCCCGGGCAGGGCAGCAGCCCCAGCATTTT. Its translation is CASSRAGQQPQHF.

The chain uses TRBV5-1 and TRBJ2-2, with a possible D match to TRBD1 (5 bases). This CDR3 has 17 amino acids. V was trimmed by 3 bases and J by 0 bases, leaving 15 bases between them. In germline, CDR1 is SGHRS, CDR2 YFSETQ. The CDR3 region is CASSSGDSPSNTGELFF. The CDR3 DNA reads as TGCGCCAGCAGCTCAGGAGACAGCCCTTCGAACACCGGGGAGCTGTTTTTT.

J is TRBJ1-6 and V is TRBV21-1; TRBD1 was called by the table and not checked on the DNA. TRBV21-1 is labeled a pseudogene. The CDR3 is 16 amino acids. The CDR3 bases are TGTGCCAGCAGCAAAGGAGGCAGGGGGTTCCATTCACCCCTCCACTTT. Amino acid sequence: CASSKGGRGFHSPLHF.

The V gene is TRBV4-2, the J gene TRBJ2-1, with 13 bases identical to TRBD2. The ends lost 4 bases at V and 5 bases at J; junction bases unmatched: 2. This CDR3 is 15 amino acids long. Germline V CDR1 and CDR2: LGHNA, YNFKEQ. The CDR3 reads CASSLGTSGDNEQFF. CDR3 in DNA: TGTGCCAGCAGCCTAGGGACTAGCGGGGACAATGAGCAGTTCTTC.

The chain links TRBV6-1 to TRBJ1-4; possibly TRBD1 for D (5 bases). The CDR3 length is 13 residues. Germline V gene data show CDR1 as MNHNS and CDR2 as SASEGT. Trimming left V 8 bases short and J 8 bases short, with 15 bases between. CDR3 nucleotides: TGTGCCAGCCGCGGGACCGTCGGGGAAAAACTGTTTTTT. Amino acids: CASRGTVGEKLFF.

In its sample, this clone was seen a few times. One end of the junction varies from germline; a read error may be responsible. The V and J genes are TRBV7-9 and TRBJ2-7; TRBD2 matches 8 bases. The CDR3 is 15 residues long. Germline CDR1 SEHNR, CDR2 FQNEAQ (reference sequence). CDR3 sequence: CSSSPGGAESYEQYF. The CDR3, as DNA: TGTTCCAGCAGCCCCGGGGGGGCAGAATCCTACGAGCAGTACTTC.